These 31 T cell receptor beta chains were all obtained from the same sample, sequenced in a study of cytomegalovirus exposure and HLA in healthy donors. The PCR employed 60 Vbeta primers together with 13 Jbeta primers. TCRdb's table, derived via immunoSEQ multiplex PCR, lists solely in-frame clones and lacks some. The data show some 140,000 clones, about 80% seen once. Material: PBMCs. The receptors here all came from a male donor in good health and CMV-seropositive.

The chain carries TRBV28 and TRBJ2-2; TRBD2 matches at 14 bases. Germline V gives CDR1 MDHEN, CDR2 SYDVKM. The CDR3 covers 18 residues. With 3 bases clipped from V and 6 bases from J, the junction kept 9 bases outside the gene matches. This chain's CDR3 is CASSLMMGTSGSPGELFF. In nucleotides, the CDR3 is TGTGCCAGCAGTTTGATGATGGGGACTAGCGGGAGCCCCGGGGAGCTGTTTTTT.

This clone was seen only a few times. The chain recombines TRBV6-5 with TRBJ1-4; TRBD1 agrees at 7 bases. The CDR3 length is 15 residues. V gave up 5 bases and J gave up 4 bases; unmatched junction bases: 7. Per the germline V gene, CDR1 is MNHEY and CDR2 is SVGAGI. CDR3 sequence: CASSPQGGVNEKLFF. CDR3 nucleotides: TGTGCCAGCAGTCCCCAAGGGGGCGTTAATGAAAAACTGTTTTTT.

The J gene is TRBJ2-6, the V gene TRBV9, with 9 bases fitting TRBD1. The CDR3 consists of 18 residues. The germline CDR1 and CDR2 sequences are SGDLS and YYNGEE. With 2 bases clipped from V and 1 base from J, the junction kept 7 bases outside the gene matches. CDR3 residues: CASSVRQGDLSGANVLTF. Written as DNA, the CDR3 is TGTGCCAGCAGCGTCAGACAGGGGGACCTTTCTGGGGCCAACGTCCTGACTTTC.

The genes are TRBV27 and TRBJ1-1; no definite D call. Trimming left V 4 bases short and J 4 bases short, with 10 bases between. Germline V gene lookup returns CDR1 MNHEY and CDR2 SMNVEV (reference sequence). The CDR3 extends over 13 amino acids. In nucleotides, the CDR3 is TGTGCCAGCAGTTATCGGGAGGCCACTGAAGCTTTCTTT. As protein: CASSYREATEAFF.

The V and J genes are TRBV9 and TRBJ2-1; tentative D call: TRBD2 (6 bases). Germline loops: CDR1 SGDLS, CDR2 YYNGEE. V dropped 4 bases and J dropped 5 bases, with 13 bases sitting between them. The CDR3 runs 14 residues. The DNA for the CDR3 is TGTGCCAGCAGCACCCGCGGGGAAGACAATGAGCAGTTCTTC. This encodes CASSTRGEDNEQFF.

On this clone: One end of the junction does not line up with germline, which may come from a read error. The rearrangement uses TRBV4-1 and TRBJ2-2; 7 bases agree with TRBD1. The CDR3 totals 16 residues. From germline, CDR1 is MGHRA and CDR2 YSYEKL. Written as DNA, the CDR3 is TGCGCCAGCAACCAAAGACAGGGAACGAACACCGGGGAGCTGTTTTTT. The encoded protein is CASNQRQGTNTGELFF.

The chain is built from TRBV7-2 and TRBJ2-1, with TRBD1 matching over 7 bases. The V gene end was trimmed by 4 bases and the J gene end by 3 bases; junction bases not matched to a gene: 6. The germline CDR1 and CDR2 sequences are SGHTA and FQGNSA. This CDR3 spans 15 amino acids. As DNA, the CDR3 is TGTGCCAGCAGCTCTCCGGGACAGAACTACAATGAGCAGTTCTTC. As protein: CASSSPGQNYNEQFF.

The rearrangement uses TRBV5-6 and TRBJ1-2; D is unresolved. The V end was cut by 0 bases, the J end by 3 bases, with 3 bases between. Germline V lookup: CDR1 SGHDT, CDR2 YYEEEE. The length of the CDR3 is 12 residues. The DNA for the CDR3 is TGTGCCAGCAGCTTGGCAGACTATGGCTACACCTTC. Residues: CASSLADYGYTF.

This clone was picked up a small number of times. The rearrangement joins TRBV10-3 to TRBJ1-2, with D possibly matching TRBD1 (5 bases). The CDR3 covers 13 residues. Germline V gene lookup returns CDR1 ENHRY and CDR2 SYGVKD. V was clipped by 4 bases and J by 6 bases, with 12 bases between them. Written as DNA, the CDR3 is TGTGCCATCAGTGGTGAAGGGGTGGATGGCTACACCTTC. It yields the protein CAISGEGVDGYTF.

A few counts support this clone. In nucleotides, the CDR3 is TGTGCCAGCAGCTTAGAGGTCGGGGGGACGGTCGTCTTCAATGAAAAACTGTTTTTT. It yields the protein CASSLEVGGTVVFNEKLFF. The rearrangement joins TRBV7-8 to TRBJ1-4; TRBD1 might be the D (5 bases). This CDR3 comprises 19 residues. The V gene lost 1 base and the J gene lost 5 bases, with 23 bases spanning the gap. Germline CDR1 SGHVS, CDR2 FQNEAQ.

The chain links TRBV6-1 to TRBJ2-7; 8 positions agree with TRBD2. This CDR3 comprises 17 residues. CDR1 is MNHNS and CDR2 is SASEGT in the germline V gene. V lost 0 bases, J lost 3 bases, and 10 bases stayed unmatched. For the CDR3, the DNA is TGTGCCAGCAGTGAAGCGCAATGGGGCACTAGCGGCTACGAGCAGTACTTC. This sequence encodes CASSEAQWGTSGYEQYF.

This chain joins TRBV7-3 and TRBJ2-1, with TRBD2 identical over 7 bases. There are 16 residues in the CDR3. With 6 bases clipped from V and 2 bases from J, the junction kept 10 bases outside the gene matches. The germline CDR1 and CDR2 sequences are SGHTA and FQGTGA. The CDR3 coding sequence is TGTGCCAGCAGTCTAGGGGCGGGAGCCCCCTACAATGAGCAGTTCTTC. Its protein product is CASSLGAGAPYNEQFF.

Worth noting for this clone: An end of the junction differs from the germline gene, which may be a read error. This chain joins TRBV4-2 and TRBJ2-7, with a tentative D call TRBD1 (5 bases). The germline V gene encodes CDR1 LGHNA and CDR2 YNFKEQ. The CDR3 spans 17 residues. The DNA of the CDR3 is TGTGCCAGCAGCCCTTTTGCGACAGTTGAAAGCTCCTACGAGCAGCACTTC. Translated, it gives CASSPFATVESSYEQHF.

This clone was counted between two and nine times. The CDR3, as DNA: TGTGCCAGCTCACCGCGACAGCAAGAGACCCAGTACTTC. Translating it yields CASSPRQQETQYF. This chain uses TRBV18 with TRBJ2-5; D possibly corresponds to TRBD1 (5 bases). CDR1 is KGHSH and CDR2 is LQKENI in the germline V gene. Trimming took off 3 bases at V and 2 bases at J, with 7 bases between the two ends. The CDR3 is 13 amino acids.

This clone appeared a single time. The CDR3 sequence: CASRNDRTTATNEKLFF. CDR3 bases: TGTGCCAGCAGGAACGACAGAACGACTGCAACTAATGAAAAACTGTTTTTT. The V and J genes are TRBV2 and TRBJ1-4, with a tentative D call TRBD1 (5 bases). The CDR3 consists of 17 residues. Germline V gene data show CDR1 as SNHLY and CDR2 as FYNNEI. Between the trimmed V and J ends, which lost 6 bases and 0 bases, there was a span of 17 bases.

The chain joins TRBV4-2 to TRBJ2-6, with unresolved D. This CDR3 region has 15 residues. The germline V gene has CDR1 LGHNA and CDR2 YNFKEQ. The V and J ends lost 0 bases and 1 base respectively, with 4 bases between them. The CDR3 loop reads CASSQESSGANVLTF. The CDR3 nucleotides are TGTGCCAGCAGCCAAGAATCGTCTGGGGCCAACGTCCTGACTTTC.

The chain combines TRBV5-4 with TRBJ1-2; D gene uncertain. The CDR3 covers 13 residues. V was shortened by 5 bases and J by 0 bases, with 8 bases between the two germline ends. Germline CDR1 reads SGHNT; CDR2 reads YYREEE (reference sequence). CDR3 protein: CASRVESNYGYTF. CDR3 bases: TGTGCCAGCAGAGTAGAATCTAACTATGGCTACACCTTC.

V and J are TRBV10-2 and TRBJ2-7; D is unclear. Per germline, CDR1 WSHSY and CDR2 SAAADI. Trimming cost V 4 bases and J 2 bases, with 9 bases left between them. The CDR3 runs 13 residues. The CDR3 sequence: CASSAQRAYEQYF. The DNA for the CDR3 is TGCGCCAGCAGTGCACAGAGAGCCTACGAGCAGTACTTC.

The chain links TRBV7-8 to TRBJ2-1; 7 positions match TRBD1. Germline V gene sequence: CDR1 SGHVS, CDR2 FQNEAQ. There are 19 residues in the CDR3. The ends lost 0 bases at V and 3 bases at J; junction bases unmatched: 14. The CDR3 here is CASSLAQGFRGQFYNEQFF. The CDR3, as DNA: TGTGCCAGCAGCTTAGCGCAGGGCTTTCGGGGACAGTTCTACAATGAGCAGTTCTTC.

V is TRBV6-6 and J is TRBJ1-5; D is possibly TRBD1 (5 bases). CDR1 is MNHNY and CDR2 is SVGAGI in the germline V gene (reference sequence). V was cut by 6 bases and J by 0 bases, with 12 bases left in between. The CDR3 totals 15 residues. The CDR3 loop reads CASRPRQSSNQPQHF. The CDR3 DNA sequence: TGTGCCAGCAGACCCAGACAGTCTAGCAATCAGCCCCAGCATTTT.

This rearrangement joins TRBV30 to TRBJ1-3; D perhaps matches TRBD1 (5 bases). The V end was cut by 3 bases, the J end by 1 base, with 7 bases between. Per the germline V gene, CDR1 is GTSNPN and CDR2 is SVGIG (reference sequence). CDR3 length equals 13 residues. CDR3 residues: CAWSAGSGNTIYF. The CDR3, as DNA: TGTGCCTGGAGCGCAGGGTCTGGAAACACCATATATTTT. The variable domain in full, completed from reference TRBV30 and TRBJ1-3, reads SQTIHQWPATLVQPVGSPLSLECTVEGTSNPNLYWYRQAAGRGLQLLFYSVGIGQISSEVPQNLSASRPQDRQFILSSKKLLLSDSGFYLCAWSAGSGNTIYFGEGSWLTVV.

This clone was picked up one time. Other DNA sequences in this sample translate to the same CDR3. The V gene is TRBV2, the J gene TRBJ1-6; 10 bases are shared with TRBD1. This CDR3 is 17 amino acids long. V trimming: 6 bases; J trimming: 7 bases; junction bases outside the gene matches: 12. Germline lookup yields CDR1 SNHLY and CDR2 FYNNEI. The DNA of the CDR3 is TGTGCCAGCAGGGCGCGGGACAGGGGTGTTTTGAATTCACCCCTCCACTTT. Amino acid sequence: CASRARDRGVLNSPLHF.

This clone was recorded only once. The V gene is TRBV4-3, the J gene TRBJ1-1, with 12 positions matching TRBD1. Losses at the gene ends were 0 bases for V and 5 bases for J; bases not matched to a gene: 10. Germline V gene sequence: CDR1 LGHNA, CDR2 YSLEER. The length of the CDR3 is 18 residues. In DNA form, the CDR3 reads TGCGCCAGCAGCCAAGATAGTATTGGGGACAGGGGGCGGACTGAAGCTTTCTTT. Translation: CASSQDSIGDRGRTEAFF.

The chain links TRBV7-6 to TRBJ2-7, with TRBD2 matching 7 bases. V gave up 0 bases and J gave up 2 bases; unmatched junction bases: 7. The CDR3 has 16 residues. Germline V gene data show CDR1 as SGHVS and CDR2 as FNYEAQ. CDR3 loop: CASSLAGREIPYEQYF. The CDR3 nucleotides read TGTGCCAGCAGCTTAGCGGGGAGGGAGATACCCTACGAGCAGTACTTC.

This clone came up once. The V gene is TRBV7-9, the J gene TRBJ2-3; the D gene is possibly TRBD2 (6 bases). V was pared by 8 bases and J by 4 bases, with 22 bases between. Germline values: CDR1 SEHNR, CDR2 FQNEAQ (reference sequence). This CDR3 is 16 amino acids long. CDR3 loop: CASAPLGGPTPDTQYF. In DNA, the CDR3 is TGTGCCAGCGCCCCCCTGGGGGGTCCAACCCCAGATACGCAGTATTTT.

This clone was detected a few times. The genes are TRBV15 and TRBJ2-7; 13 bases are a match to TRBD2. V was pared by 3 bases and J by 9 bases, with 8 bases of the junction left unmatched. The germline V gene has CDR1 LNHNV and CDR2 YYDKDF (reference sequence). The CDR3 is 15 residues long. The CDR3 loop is CATSSSGTSGAGQYF. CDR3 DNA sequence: TGTGCCACCAGCAGCAGCGGGACTAGCGGGGCCGGGCAGTACTTC.

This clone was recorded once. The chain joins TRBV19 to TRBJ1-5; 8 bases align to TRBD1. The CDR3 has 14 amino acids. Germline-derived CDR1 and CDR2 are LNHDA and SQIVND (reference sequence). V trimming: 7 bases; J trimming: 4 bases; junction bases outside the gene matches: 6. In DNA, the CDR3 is TGTGCCAGTACAGACAGGGGAATTAATCAGCCCCAGCATTTT. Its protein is CASTDRGINQPQHF.

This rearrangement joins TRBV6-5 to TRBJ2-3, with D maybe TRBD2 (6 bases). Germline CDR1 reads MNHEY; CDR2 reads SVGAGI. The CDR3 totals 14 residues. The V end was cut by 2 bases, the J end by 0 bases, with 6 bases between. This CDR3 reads CASSYRGSTDTQYF. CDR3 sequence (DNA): TGTGCCAGCAGTTACCGGGGGAGCACAGATACGCAGTATTTT.

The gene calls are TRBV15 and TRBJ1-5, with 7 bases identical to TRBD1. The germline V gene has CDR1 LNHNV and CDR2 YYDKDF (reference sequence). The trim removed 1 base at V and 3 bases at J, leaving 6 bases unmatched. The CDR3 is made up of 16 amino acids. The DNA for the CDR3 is TGTGCCACCAGCAGAGGGACAGGCAGCAACAATCAGCCCCAGCATTTT. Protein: CATSRGTGSNNQPQHF.

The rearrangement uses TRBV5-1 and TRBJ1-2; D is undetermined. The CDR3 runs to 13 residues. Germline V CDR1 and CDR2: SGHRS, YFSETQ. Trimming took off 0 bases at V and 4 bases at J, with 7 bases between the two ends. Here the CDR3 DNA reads TGCGCCAGCAGCTTGGGGGCCTCCTATGGCTACACCTTC. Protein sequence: CASSLGASYGYTF.

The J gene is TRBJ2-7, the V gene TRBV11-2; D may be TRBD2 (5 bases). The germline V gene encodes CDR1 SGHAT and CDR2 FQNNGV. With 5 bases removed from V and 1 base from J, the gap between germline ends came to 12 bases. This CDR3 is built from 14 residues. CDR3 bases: TGTGCCAGCAGCCCCGGACTTGCGTCCTACGAGCAGTACTTC. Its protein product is CASSPGLASYEQYF.